The 2 T cell receptor beta chains presented below share a single source sample, sequenced in a study of blood T cell repertoires in COVID-19. The method was immunoSEQ multiplex PCR; TCRdb's version includes in-frame clones alone and lacks a portion of them. The sample lists roughly 180,000 clones; roughly three quarters were seen once. Material: PBMCs or T cells enriched from blood (not recorded which). The receptors here all came from a man aged 60 to 69 who had been exposed to COVID-19.

J is TRBJ2-7 and V is TRBV23-1; 13 bases fit TRBD2. TRBV23-1 qualifies as an ORF whose function is uncertain. CDR3 size: 16 residues. V lost 1 base, J lost 0 bases, and 0 bases stayed unmatched. The CDR3 protein is CASSQWTSGGSYEQYF. CDR3 bases: TGCGCCAGCAGTCAATGGACTAGCGGGGGCTCCTACGAGCAGTACTTC.

The rearrangement links TRBV30 to TRBJ1-1; D is ambiguous. The CDR3 is made up of 17 amino acids. V gave up 0 bases and J gave up 1 base, with 18 bases separating them. Looked up from germline, CDR1 is GTSNPN and CDR2 is SVGIG (reference sequence). CDR3 nucleotides: TGTGCCTGGAGTGTAGTACAGCTAATTAACCCGAACACTGAAGCTTTCTTT. Amino acids: CAWSVVQLINPNTEAFF.